Presented here are 25 T cell receptor beta chains from one specimen sequenced in a study of blood T cell repertoires in COVID-19. Profiling relied on immunoSEQ multiplex PCR, and the TCRdb table lists in-frame clones only, not all of them. The sample lists about 120,000 clones, around 88% seen once, with 0.88% in the top ten. Sequencing used peripheral blood. These receptors were collected from a woman aged 50 to 60 with active or convalescent COVID-19.

The V gene is TRBV15, the J gene TRBJ1-2; TRBD1 aligns across 7 bases. The CDR3 contains 15 residues. The V gene's germline CDR1 is LNHNV and CDR2 YYDKDF (reference sequence). V dropped 1 base and J dropped 6; count of bases not matched to a gene: 8. The CDR3 DNA follows: TGTGCCACCAGCAGAGTGTTGGGGACAGATAATGGCTACACCTTC. This sequence encodes CATSRVLGTDNGYTF. Variable domain in full (rest from reference TRBV15 and TRBJ1-2): DAMVIQNPRYQVTQFGKPVTLSCSQTLNHNVMYWYQQKSSQAPKLLFHYYDKDFNNEADTPDNFQSRRPNTSFCFLDIRSPGLGDTAMYLCATSRVLGTDNGYTFGSGTRLTVV.

Points on this clone: At the DNA level, this CDR3 is encoded by other sequences in the same sample as well. The gene calls are TRBV5-1 and TRBJ1-1; D is uncertain. Germline assignment: CDR1 SGHRS and CDR2 YFSETQ. Trimming pared 0 bases from V and 1 base from J, leaving 4 bases between. The CDR3 has 13 residues. CDR3 bases: TGCGCCAGCAGCTTGGGAGGGAACACTGAAGCTTTCTTT. Translated, it gives CASSLGGNTEAFF.

The count of this clone is one. V is TRBV12-3 or TRBV12-4 and J is TRBJ1-2; D ambiguous. The V end was cut by 3 bases, the J end by 5 bases, with 7 bases between. The CDR3 extends over 12 amino acids. The CDR3 protein is CASSFTGYGYTF. The DNA of the CDR3 is TGTGCCAGCAGTTTTACCGGGTATGGCTACACCTTC.

V is TRBV7-9 and J is TRBJ1-4; 9 nucleotides line up with TRBD1. The V and J ends lost 5 bases and 8 bases, in that order; junction bases with no gene match: 9. Looked up from germline, CDR1 is SEHNR and CDR2 is FQNEAQ (reference sequence). The CDR3 is 15 amino acids. This CDR3 reads CASSPTTGGSEKLFF. CDR3 nucleotides: TGTGCCAGCAGCCCAACAACAGGGGGCAGCGAAAAACTGTTTTTT.

The chain employs TRBV3-1 (or the pseudogene TRBV3-2) and TRBJ1-3, with 7 positions matching TRBD1. There are 14 residues in the CDR3. CDR1 and CDR2 from the germline V gene are LGHDT and YNNKEL (reference sequence). J lost 4 bases, V lost 5 bases, and 5 bases had no gene match. CDR3 protein: CASSSRQGGNTIYF. For the CDR3, the DNA is TGTGCCAGCAGCTCTCGACAGGGCGGAAACACCATATATTTT.

The CDR3 region is CAWSAGTSGSRETQYF. As DNA, the CDR3 is TGTGCCTGGAGTGCCGGGACTAGCGGGAGTCGTGAGACCCAGTACTTC. The chain carries TRBV30 and TRBJ2-5; 14 bases fit TRBD2. V lost 1 base and J lost 5; bases outside the gene matches: 6. Germline CDR1 and CDR2: GTSNPN and SVGIG (reference sequence). The CDR3 has 16 residues.

In regard to this clone: The sample contains more than one DNA sequence encoding this CDR3. The CDR3 DNA follows: TGTGCCAGCAGTTTGTCTGTGAACACTGAAGCTTTCTTT. It encodes CASSLSVNTEAFF. This chain joins TRBV27 and TRBJ1-1; no definite D call. Trimming left V 3 bases short and J 0 bases short, with 5 bases between. The CDR3 extends over 13 amino acids. Per germline, CDR1 MNHEY and CDR2 SMNVEV (reference sequence).

The V gene is TRBV24-1, the J gene TRBJ2-1, with 10 positions matching TRBD2. The CDR3 spans 16 residues. V dropped 6 bases and J dropped 3; count of bases not matched to a gene: 7. Germline CDR1 reads KGHDR; CDR2 reads SFDVKD. CDR3 in amino acids: CATSKKAGGIYNEQFF. In DNA form, the CDR3 reads TGTGCCACCAGTAAAAAAGCGGGAGGGATCTACAATGAGCAGTTCTTC.

This clone showed up just once. The chain links TRBV10-3 to TRBJ1-4; D is ambiguous. V was trimmed by 3 bases and J by 8 bases, leaving 13 bases between them. The length of the CDR3 is 14 residues. Germline V gene sequence: CDR1 ENHRY, CDR2 SYGVKD. The CDR3 DNA reads as TGTGCCATCAGTGAAGATATGGGCGCAGAAAAACTGTTTTTT. It translates to CAISEDMGAEKLFF.

The CDR3 nucleotides read TGTGCCAGTACCCCTAGGAGGGGGCGGTGGAACACCGGGGAGCTGTTTTTT. It translates to CASTPRRGRWNTGELFF. The genes are TRBV19 and TRBJ2-2; maybe TRBD1 (7 bases). Germline V gene data show CDR1 as LNHDA and CDR2 as SQIVND (reference sequence). The length of the CDR3 is 17 residues. Trimming left V 7 bases short and J 1 base short, with 19 bases between.

The chain links TRBV14 to TRBJ2-7; 8 bases align to TRBD2. This CDR3 is 18 amino acids long. The germline gives CDR1 SGHDN, CDR2 FVKESK. The V segment lost 1 base and the J segment 3 bases; nucleotides outside the gene matches: 14. Here the CDR3 DNA reads TGTGCCAGCAGCCAAGTCCCTCCCTGGACTAGCACGAGCTACGAGCAGTACTTC. It yields the protein CASSQVPPWTSTSYEQYF.

This clone was picked up a small number of times. This sequence joins TRBV28 and TRBJ2-2; perhaps TRBD2 as D (5 bases). From germline, CDR1 is MDHEN and CDR2 SYDVKM. This CDR3 contains 15 residues. The V and J ends lost 6 bases and 4 bases respectively, with 15 bases between them. DNA of the CDR3: TGTGCCAGCAGAAGAGGGAGTTCGGTCACCGGGGAGCTGTTTTTT. Protein sequence: CASRRGSSVTGELFF.

The CDR3 coding sequence is TGTGCCAGCAACAGGTACTACGAGCAGTACTTC. The encoded protein is CASNRYYEQYF. This sequence joins TRBV19 and TRBJ2-7; TRBD1 is a possible D gene (5 bases). The CDR3 has 11 residues. Trimming removed 9 bases from V and 3 bases from J, with 9 bases in between. Germline-derived CDR1 and CDR2 are LNHDA and SQIVND (reference sequence).

The chain links TRBV7-8 to TRBJ1-1, with TRBD1 identical over 7 bases. Losses at the gene ends were 1 base for V and 11 bases for J; bases not matched to a gene: 7. In germline, CDR1 is SGHVS, CDR2 FQNEAQ. This CDR3 is built from 13 residues. CDR3 nucleotide sequence: TGTGCCAGCAGCTTAGGCCGGGACAGACAGGCTTTCTTT. It specifies CASSLGRDRQAFF.

The gene calls are TRBV13 and TRBJ2-1; no clear D. The germline V gene encodes CDR1 PRHDT and CDR2 FYEKMQ (reference sequence). This CDR3 is 13 amino acids long. Trimming removed 1 base at V and 7 bases at J, with 8 bases between. CDR3 sequence: CASSLVSLNEQFF. The DNA for the CDR3 is TGTGCCAGCAGCTTAGTCTCACTAAATGAGCAGTTCTTC.

This chain connects TRBV19 to TRBJ2-1, with 10 bases that match TRBD2. Per the germline V gene, CDR1 is LNHDA and CDR2 is SQIVND (reference sequence). The V segment lost 3 bases and the J segment 7 bases; nucleotides outside the gene matches: 6. The CDR3 is 15 amino acids. The DNA of the CDR3 is TGTGCCAGTAGTATTGGGACTAGCGACGGGAATGAGCAGTTCTTC. Translation gives CASSIGTSDGNEQFF.

The chain carries TRBV28 and TRBJ2-3; 7 bases are a match to TRBD1. The CDR3 has 18 amino acids. In germline, CDR1 is MDHEN, CDR2 SYDVKM. V lost 3 bases and J lost 1; bases outside the gene matches: 13. The CDR3 DNA is TGTGCCAGCAGTTTTTATACAGGGGACACCTTTGGCACAGATACGCAGTATTTT. This sequence encodes CASSFYTGDTFGTDTQYF.

The rearrangement joins TRBV5-6 to TRBJ2-5; D is undetermined. From germline, CDR1 is SGHDT and CDR2 YYEEEE. This CDR3 is built from 15 residues. The V end lost 0 bases, the J end lost 5 bases, and 14 bases lay between the germline ends. Written as DNA, the CDR3 is TGTGCCAGCAGCTTGGACCTACCTAGAGCGGAGACCCAGTACTTC. Translation: CASSLDLPRAETQYF.

V usage is TRBV27 and J usage is TRBJ1-4, with 8 bases identical to TRBD1. V lost 5 bases, J lost 8 bases, and 10 bases stayed unmatched. Germline loops: CDR1 MNHEY, CDR2 SMNVEV (reference sequence). CDR3 length equals 15 residues. The CDR3 loop reads CASSLQGARGEKLFF. For the CDR3, the DNA is TGTGCCAGCAGTCTTCAGGGGGCGCGAGGCGAAAAACTGTTTTTT. The complete variable domain, with remaining parts taken from reference TRBV27 and TRBJ1-4, reads EAQVTQNPRYLITVTGKKLTVTCSQNMNHEYMSWYRQDPGLGLRQIYYSMNVEVTDKGDVPEGYKVSRKEKRNFPLILESPSPNQTSLYFCASSLQGARGEKLFFGSGTQLSVL.

The chain is built from TRBV15 and TRBJ2-1; D is possibly TRBD1 (6 bases). Germline CDR1 and CDR2: LNHNV and YYDKDF (reference sequence). This CDR3 is built from 18 residues. Trimming removed 1 base at V and 0 bases at J, with 16 bases between. The CDR3 DNA follows: TGTGCCACCAGCAGAGGGGGCGGTGGGGGCGGCTCCTACAATGAGCAGTTCTTC. Its translation: CATSRGGGGGGSYNEQFF.

The V gene is TRBV7-2, the J gene TRBJ1-4; no clear D. Germline CDR1 reads SGHTA; CDR2 reads FQGNSA. V was pared by 1 base and J by 0 bases, with 9 bases between. This CDR3 has 16 amino acids. The CDR3 nucleotides read TGTGCCAGCAGCTTAGACAGTAGTGCAACTAATGAAAAACTGTTTTTT. Protein: CASSLDSSATNEKLFF.

The CDR3 DNA follows: TGTGCCAGCAGTAGCACCTGGGGGCGCGGCTACGAGCAGTACTTC. It yields the protein CASSSTWGRGYEQYF. This sequence joins TRBV25-1 and TRBJ2-7; tentatively, D is TRBD1 (6 bases). CDR1 is MGHDK and CDR2 is SYGVNS in the germline V gene. Trimming took 5 bases from V and 3 from J, leaving 17 bases between them. The CDR3 length is 15 residues.

In regard to this clone: The sample contains more than one DNA sequence encoding this CDR3. J is TRBJ2-2 and V is TRBV19, with 8 bases identical to TRBD1. In germline, CDR1 is LNHDA, CDR2 SQIVND (reference sequence). Losses at the gene ends were 4 bases for V and 5 bases for J; bases not matched to a gene: 9. The CDR3 covers 16 residues. CDR3 sequence: CASSKGQGAGTGELFF. The CDR3 DNA reads TGTGCCAGTAGTAAGGGGCAGGGGGCTGGGACCGGGGAGCTGTTTTTT.

The chain carries TRBV29-1 and TRBJ1-1, with a weak D call TRBD1 (5 bases). Germline loops: CDR1 SQVTM, CDR2 ANQGSEA. CDR3 size: 13 residues. V was shortened by 7 bases and J by 4 bases, with 16 bases between the two germline ends. CDR3 DNA sequence: TGCAGCGCTTCCAGGGATAGGGGCACTGAAGCTTTCTTT. As protein: CSASRDRGTEAFF.

V usage is TRBV6-5 and J usage is TRBJ2-1; unclear D gene. CDR3 length equals 11 residues. V lost 2 bases and J 10 bases, leaving 6 bases between the germline ends. The germline gives CDR1 MNHEY, CDR2 SVGAGI. The CDR3 region is CASSYAAEQFF. In nucleotides, the CDR3 is TGTGCCAGCAGTTACGCAGCGGAGCAGTTCTTC.